This T cell receptor (beta chain) comes out of a study of beta chain features in type 1 diabetes. Since all of the isolated RNA was reverse transcribed, expressed TCRB transcripts were what got sequenced. Generated by immunoSEQ multiplex PCR, the TCRdb table keeps only in-frame clones and is missing some. The table includes 240,000 or so clones, over 65% detected once. Germline lookup yields CDR1 MDHEN and CDR2 SYDVKM. This CDR3 comprises 13 residues. V was shortened by 2 bases and J by 1 base, with 5 bases between the two germline ends. The TCR was taken from a man aged 30 to 39 in good health. Input material: naive CD4+ T cells from blood. The J gene is TRBJ1-1, the V gene TRBV28, with D unresolved. For the CDR3, the DNA is TGTGCCAGCAGTTTACTGGCGAACACTGAAGCTTTCTTT. This sequence encodes CASSLLANTEAFF.